The present TCR beta chain was sequenced within a study of blood T cell repertoires in COVID-19. About the research overall: In each case, the material was cDNA or gDNA derived from T cells, B-cell-depleted T cells, or PBMCs.

Authors' methods: Reference gene primer amplification gave nucleated cell count estimates. Sequencing was performed with immunoSEQ multiplex PCR; in TCRdb, only in-frame clones are kept and a portion is missing. For V, J and clone size, that table is used; D and trimming come from the DNA. The repertoire holds tens of thousands of clones, with roughly 78% as singletons. The V end lost 4 bases, the J end lost 14 bases, and 15 bases lay between the germline ends. Germline loops: CDR1 SGHTA, CDR2 FQGNSA. The CDR3 covers 12 residues. The genes are TRBV7-2 and TRBJ2-1; D is perhaps TRBD2 (5 bases). This sequence was found in a woman older than 75 with active or convalescent COVID-19. The sequenced sample consisted of peripheral blood. CDR3 in DNA: TGTGCCAGCAGCTCCACCTGGTCCGGGAAGTTCTTC. Protein sequence: CASSSTWSGKFF. The whole variable domain, filled in from reference TRBV7-2 and TRBJ2-1, reads GAGVSQSPSNKVTEKGKDVELRCDPISGHTALYWYRQSLGQGLEFLIYFQGNSAPDKSGLPSDRFSAERTGGSVSTLTIQRTQQEDSAVYLCASSSTWSGKFFGPGTRLTVL.